Described below is a single T cell receptor beta chain sequence and its context. What it binds is not known. Germline-derived CDR1 and CDR2 are SQVTM and ANQGSEA. With 6 bases removed from V and 5 bases from J, the gap between germline ends came to 12 bases. This CDR3 has 12 residues. The data derive from a study of T cell repertoires in cytomegalovirus infection. MiXCR, applied by TCRdb to the reads, yields one record per CDR3 protein. The sample has some 940,000 distinct CDR3 sequences; approximately 31% are singletons. The sequence came from a human donor in good health (CMV status not recorded). Some clones in this sample may be carry-over from other donors' samples. The V call is TRBV29-1, the J call TRBJ2-3, with D tentatively TRBD1 (6 bases). The sequenced sample was cultured CD8+ T cells from PBMCs, obtained from culture after CMV antigen stimulation. CDR3: CSVSVGGDTQYF. As DNA, the CDR3 is TGCAGCGTATCGGTAGGGGGAGATACGCAGTATTTT.